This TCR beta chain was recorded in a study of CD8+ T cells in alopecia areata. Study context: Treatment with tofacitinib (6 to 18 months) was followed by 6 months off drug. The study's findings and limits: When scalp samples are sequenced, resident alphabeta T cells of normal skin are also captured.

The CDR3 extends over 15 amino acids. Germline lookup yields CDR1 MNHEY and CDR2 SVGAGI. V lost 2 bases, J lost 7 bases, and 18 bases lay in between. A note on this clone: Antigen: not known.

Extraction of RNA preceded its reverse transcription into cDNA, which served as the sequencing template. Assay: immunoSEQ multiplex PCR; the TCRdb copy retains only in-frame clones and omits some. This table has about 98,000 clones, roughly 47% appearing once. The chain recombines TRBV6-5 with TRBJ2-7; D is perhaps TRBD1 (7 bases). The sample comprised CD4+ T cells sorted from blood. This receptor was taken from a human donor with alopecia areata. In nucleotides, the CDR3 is TGTGCCAGCAGTTACGTCTCGACAGGGACTCGGGAGCAGTACTTC. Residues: CASSYVSTGTREQYF.